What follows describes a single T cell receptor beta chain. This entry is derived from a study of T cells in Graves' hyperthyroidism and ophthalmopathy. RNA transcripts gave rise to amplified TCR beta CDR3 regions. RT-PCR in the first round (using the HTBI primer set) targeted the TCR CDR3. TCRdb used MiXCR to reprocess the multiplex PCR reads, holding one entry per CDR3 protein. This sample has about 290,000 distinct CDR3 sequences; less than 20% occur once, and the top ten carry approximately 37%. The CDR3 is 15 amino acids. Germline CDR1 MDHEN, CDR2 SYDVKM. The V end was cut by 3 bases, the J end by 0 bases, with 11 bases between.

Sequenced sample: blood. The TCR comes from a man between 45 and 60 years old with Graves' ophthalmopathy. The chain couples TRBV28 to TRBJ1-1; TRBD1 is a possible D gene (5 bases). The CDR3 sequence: CASSLGDPMNTEAFF. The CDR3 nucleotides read TGTGCCAGCAGTTTGGGGGATCCTATGAACACTGAAGCTTTCTTT.